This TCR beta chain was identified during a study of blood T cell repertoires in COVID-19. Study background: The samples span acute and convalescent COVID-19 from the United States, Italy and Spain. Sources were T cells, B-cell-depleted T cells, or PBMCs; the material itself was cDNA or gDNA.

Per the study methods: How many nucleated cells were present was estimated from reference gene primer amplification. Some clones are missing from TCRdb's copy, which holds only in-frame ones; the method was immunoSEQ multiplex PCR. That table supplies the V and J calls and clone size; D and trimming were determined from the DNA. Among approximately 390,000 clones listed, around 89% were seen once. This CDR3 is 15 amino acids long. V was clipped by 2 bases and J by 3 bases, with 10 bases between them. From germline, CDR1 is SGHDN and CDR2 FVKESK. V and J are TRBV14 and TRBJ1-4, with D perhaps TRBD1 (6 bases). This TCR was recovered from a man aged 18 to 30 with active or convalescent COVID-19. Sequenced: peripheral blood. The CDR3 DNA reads TGTGCCAGCAGCCAAACCAGGGGTTCTAATGAAAAACTGTTTTTT. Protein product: CASSQTRGSNEKLFF.